This TCR beta chain was captured in a study of control samples from healthy donors and cancer patients. Assay used: immunoSEQ multiplex PCR; TCRdb lists only in-frame clones, some missing. The sample yields roughly 73,000 clones, around 82% seen once. Germline V gene sequence: CDR1 LGHDT, CDR2 YNNKEL (reference sequence). With V trimmed by 4 bases and J by 2 bases, 4 bases remained unmatched. The CDR3 has 16 residues. Sequenced: blood. This chain joins TRBV3-1 (or the pseudogene TRBV3-2) and TRBJ2-2; 10 bases agree with TRBD2. This clonotype was sampled from a man between 45 and 60 years old in good health. Here the CDR3 reads CASSRLAGVNTGELFF. The CDR3 DNA is TGTGCCAGCAGCCGCCTAGCGGGGGTTAACACCGGGGAGCTGTTTTTT.